Presented here are 24 T cell receptor beta chains from one specimen sequenced in a study of shared clonotypes between healthy human individuals (TCRdb year 2020). The library came from the immunoSEQ multiplex PCR assay. TCRdb took over this immuneACCESS table, retaining in-frame rearrangements with V and J assigned. Such tables are incomplete; in checked studies, under half of the missing clones stem from an unresolved V gene, and the remainder is unexplained. This sample gives approximately 840,000 clones in total; approximately 97% of them show up just once. Less than 0.25% of the sample goes to the ten largest clones. CD8 naive samples consisted of CD45RO-negative cells that were positively selected for CCR7, yielding a CD45RA+CCR7+ population without TemRA cells. Sequencing input: naive CD8+ T cells sorted from blood. The cell subset or site tag for this specimen amounts to: CD45RA+CCR7+. The receptors shown here come from a man under 40 in good health.

The chain links TRBV7-2 to TRBJ1-1; tentative D call: TRBD1 (6 bases). Germline V gene sequence: CDR1 SGHTA, CDR2 FQGNSA. With 0 bases removed from V and 7 bases from J, the gap between germline ends came to 12 bases. This CDR3 contains 14 residues. The CDR3 region is CASSLALGAIEAFF. CDR3 DNA: TGTGCCAGCAGCTTAGCGCTGGGGGCAATTGAAGCTTTCTTT.

The J gene is TRBJ2-1, the V gene TRBV2, with TRBD2 identical over 9 bases. This CDR3 is 17 amino acids long. Germline CDR1 reads SNHLY; CDR2 reads FYNNEI. Unmatched junction bases numbered 18, after V lost 2 bases and J lost 13 bases. CDR3 amino acids: CASSESGTSSLRVGQFF. The CDR3 region has the DNA TGTGCCAGCAGTGAATCCGGGACTAGCTCCTTACGAGTAGGTCAGTTCTTC. The whole variable domain, filled in from reference TRBV2 and TRBJ2-1, reads EPEVTQTPSHQVTQMGQEVILRCVPISNHLYFYWYRQILGQKVEFLVSFYNNEISEKSEIFDDQFSVERPDGSNFTLKIRSTKLEDSAMYFCASSESGTSSLRVGQFFGPGTRLTVL.

The chain carries TRBV15 and TRBJ2-7; TRBD1 aligns across 7 bases. The CDR3 has 15 amino acids. The V gene end was trimmed by 3 bases and the J gene end by 2 bases; junction bases not matched to a gene: 7. Per the germline V gene, CDR1 is LNHNV and CDR2 is YYDKDF (reference sequence). The CDR3 loop reads CATSRGTAITYEQYF. CDR3 DNA: TGTGCCACCAGCAGGGGGACAGCAATAACCTACGAGCAGTACTTC.

The chain couples TRBV11-2 to TRBJ2-1; 9 bases are shared with TRBD2. Germline lookup yields CDR1 SGHAT and CDR2 FQNNGV. The junction had 13 bases not matched to a gene; V was cut back by 2 bases and J by 5 bases. The CDR3 is 18 residues long. In DNA form, the CDR3 reads TGTGCCAGCAGCTTATCCCGTTTTGCGGGAGGGCCCCACAATGAGCAGTTCTTC. Translated: CASSLSRFAGGPHNEQFF.

This rearrangement joins TRBV10-3 to TRBJ1-5; 7 bases align to TRBD1. This CDR3 has 16 residues. Trimming cost V 2 bases and J 4 bases; bases outside gene matches: 8. Germline lookup yields CDR1 ENHRY and CDR2 SYGVKD. The CDR3 DNA follows: TGTGCCATCAGTGAGGAGGGTACAGGGGCGAATCAGCCCCAGCATTTT. This sequence encodes CAISEEGTGANQPQHF.

The rearrangement links TRBV21-1 to TRBJ2-7. TRBV21-1 counts as a pseudogene. This CDR3 is 11 amino acids long. CDR3: CASSKADEQYF. In DNA form, the CDR3 reads TGTGCCAGCAGCAAAGCGGACGAGCAGTACTTC.

This rearrangement joins TRBV18 to TRBJ2-1; D is possibly TRBD1 or TRBD2 (5 bases each). The CDR3 has 16 amino acids. V gave up 0 bases and J gave up 5 bases, with 14 bases separating them. Germline V CDR1 and CDR2: KGHSH, LQKENI. This CDR3 is CASSPPRRDENNEQFF. CDR3 sequence (DNA): TGTGCCAGCTCACCACCCCGCAGGGACGAAAACAATGAGCAGTTCTTC.

The CDR3 is CASSGDRAYEQYF. The CDR3 DNA reads as TGCGCCAGCAGTGGGGACAGGGCCTACGAGCAGTACTTC. The chain joins TRBV10-1 to TRBJ2-7, with 9 bases lining up with TRBD1. The CDR3 consists of 13 residues. Germline V CDR1 and CDR2: WNHNN, SYGVQD (reference sequence). Trimming at V came to 4 bases and at J to 2 bases, leaving 0 bases not matched to a gene.

The J gene is TRBJ2-2, the V gene TRBV6-5, with TRBD1 identical over 7 bases. Germline CDR1 MNHEY, CDR2 SVGAGI. With 5 bases clipped from V and 9 bases from J, the junction kept 9 bases outside the gene matches. CDR3 length equals 14 residues. The CDR3 region is CASSPTGVPWELFF. DNA of the CDR3: TGTGCCAGCAGTCCTACAGGGGTCCCCTGGGAGCTGTTTTTT.

The rearrangement uses TRBV4-3 and TRBJ2-7; D is possibly TRBD1 (5 bases). V lost 0 bases to trimming and J lost 4 bases, with 16 bases between them. The germline V gene encodes CDR1 LGHNA and CDR2 YSLEER. The CDR3 has 16 residues. DNA of the CDR3: TGCGCCAGCAGCCAAGATCCGACTTTATCAGGGTACGAGCAGTACTTC. Its protein is CASSQDPTLSGYEQYF.

Concerning this clone itself: The sample contains more than one DNA sequence encoding this CDR3. The chain recombines TRBV2 with TRBJ2-7; maybe TRBD2 (6 bases). Trimming took off 7 bases at V and 4 bases at J, with 11 bases between the two ends. CDR3 length: 12 amino acids. CDR1 SNHLY and CDR2 FYNNEI come from the germline V gene. In DNA, the CDR3 is TGTGCCAGCATCGGCGGGGTTTACGAGCAGTACTTC. Protein product: CASIGGVYEQYF.

The V gene is TRBV7-8, the J gene TRBJ2-7; TRBD2 might be the D (5 bases). Germline CDR1 and CDR2: SGHVS and FQNEAQ. The germline V and J ends were trimmed by 3 bases and 6 bases, with 15 bases remaining between them. The CDR3 spans 14 residues. CDR3 nucleotide sequence: TGTGCCAGCAGCTTTGTTCGAGGGTTGGGCGAGCAGTACTTC. This sequence encodes CASSFVRGLGEQYF.

The V and J genes are TRBV5-1 and TRBJ2-7, with a weak D call TRBD1 (7 bases). Germline V lookup: CDR1 SGHRS, CDR2 YFSETQ. Trimming pared 0 bases from V and 3 bases from J, leaving 13 bases between. The CDR3 runs to 15 residues. In DNA, the CDR3 is TGCGCCAGCAGCTTGGCCAGGGGGGCTCTCTACGAGCAGTACTTC. Translated, it gives CASSLARGALYEQYF.

The rearrangement uses TRBV27 and TRBJ1-2, with 8 nucleotides matching TRBD1. Germline values: CDR1 MNHEY, CDR2 SMNVEV (reference sequence). This CDR3 comprises 15 residues. The V segment lost 1 base and the J segment 6 bases; nucleotides outside the gene matches: 7. CDR3 DNA sequence: TGTGCCAGCAGTTTATACGGACAGGGATACGATGGCTACACCTTC. This codes for CASSLYGQGYDGYTF.

J is TRBJ1-2 and V is TRBV7-8, with unresolved D. Looked up from germline, CDR1 is SGHVS and CDR2 is FQNEAQ. Deletions cut 4 bases from V and 8 bases from J, with 23 bases between. The CDR3 length is 16 residues. CDR3 residues: CASSSYATDGRDGYTF. CDR3 DNA: TGTGCCAGCAGCTCCTACGCCACGGACGGGAGAGACGGCTACACCTTC.

The V and J genes are TRBV27 and TRBJ2-1; TRBD1 agrees at 7 bases. CDR1 is MNHEY, CDR2 SMNVEV, per germline (reference sequence). The V and J ends lost 5 bases and 8 bases, in that order; junction bases with no gene match: 12. The CDR3 runs 15 residues. This CDR3 is CASSTRQGPWDEQFF. The CDR3 DNA sequence: TGTGCCAGCAGTACCCGACAGGGACCTTGGGATGAGCAGTTCTTC.

This clone came up once. The chain couples TRBV7-8 to TRBJ2-1; D tentatively fits TRBD1 or TRBD2 (5 bases each). V was trimmed by 7 bases and J by 10 bases, leaving 29 bases between them. The V gene's germline CDR1 is SGHVS and CDR2 FQNEAQ. The CDR3 loop spans 17 amino acids. The CDR3 spells CASNTLSEPGTFWEQFF. The DNA of the CDR3 is TGTGCCAGCAACACCTTGTCGGAACCCGGGACCTTCTGGGAGCAGTTCTTC. The variable domain in full, completed from reference TRBV7-8 and TRBJ2-1, reads GAGVSQSPRYKVAKRGQDVALRCDPISGHVSLFWYQQALGQGPEFLTYFQNEAQLDKSGLPSDRFFAERPEGSVSTLKIQRTQQEDSAVYLCASNTLSEPGTFWEQFFGPGTRLTVL.

The chain uses TRBV19 and TRBJ1-1; TRBD1 is a possible D gene (5 bases). The germline V gene has CDR1 LNHDA and CDR2 SQIVND (reference sequence). CDR3 length: 14 amino acids. Trimming took 7 bases from V and 9 from J, leaving 21 bases between them. CDR3 residues: CASTASGGVEKAFF. CDR3 in DNA: TGTGCCAGTACCGCCTCGGGGGGAGTTGAAAAAGCTTTCTTT.

The chain employs TRBV4-1 and TRBJ2-1; 11 nucleotides match TRBD2. The CDR3 totals 18 residues. Germline assignment: CDR1 MGHRA and CDR2 YSYEKL. The trim removed 1 base at V and 4 bases at J, leaving 9 bases unmatched. CDR3 region: CASSQVAGGPPDYNEQFF. CDR3 nucleotides: TGCGCCAGCAGCCAAGTAGCGGGAGGGCCCCCAGATTACAATGAGCAGTTCTTC.

This clone came up once. The chain couples TRBV5-1 to TRBJ1-2, with 9 bases aligning to TRBD1. The germline V gene has CDR1 SGHRS and CDR2 YFSETQ. The CDR3 has 14 residues. The V and J ends lost 3 bases and 6 bases, in that order; junction bases with no gene match: 6. CDR3 residues: CASSSTGGADGYTF. In DNA, the CDR3 is TGCGCCAGCAGCTCTACAGGGGGCGCGGATGGCTACACCTTC.

To note about this clone: The junction differs from germline at one of its ends, possibly a read error. The rearrangement joins TRBV27 to TRBJ2-3; 10 bases line up with TRBD2. CDR1 is MNHEY and CDR2 is SMNVEV in the germline V gene (reference sequence). The CDR3 length is 13 residues. CDR3 in DNA: TGTGCCAGCAGTTTCCTAGCGGGAGAGGGTGGGCATTTT. This codes for CASSFLAGEGGHF.

On this clone itself: At one end, the junction sequence differs from germline, possibly due to a read error. The genes are TRBV7-7 and TRBJ2-7; 7 positions match TRBD1. CDR3 size: 13 residues. Germline CDR1 is SSHAT and CDR2 is FNYEAQ (reference sequence). As DNA, the CDR3 is TGTGCTAGCAGCGAGGGACAGACCTACGAGCAGTACTTC. Its translation is CASSEGQTYEQYF.

The chain has TRBV10-2 and TRBJ1-2, with 8 bases that match TRBD1. CDR1 WSHSY and CDR2 SAAADI come from the germline V gene. The CDR3 consists of 15 residues. V was clipped by 4 bases and J by 4 bases; unmatched bases: 8. The CDR3: CASSGKLDRAYGYTF. CDR3 in DNA: TGCGCCAGCAGTGGAAAACTGGACAGGGCCTATGGCTACACCTTC.

The chain joins TRBV28 to TRBJ1-1, with D tentatively TRBD1 (5 bases). The CDR3 has 15 amino acids. V lost 1 base and J lost 1, with 10 bases in between. Germline CDR1 is MDHEN and CDR2 is SYDVKM. The CDR3 DNA is TGTGCCAGCAGTTTATCGGGACGGCAGAACACTGAAGCTTTCTTT. It specifies CASSLSGRQNTEAFF.